This TCR beta chain was identified during a study of cytomegalovirus exposure and HLA in healthy donors. Turning to the study itself: A data release that came early held approximately 85 million unique TCRs from HLA-typed donors.

This clone was recorded only once. Primers for the PCR totalled 60 Vbeta and 13 Jbeta. The protocol was immunoSEQ multiplex PCR, while the TCRdb copy is restricted to in-frame clones and leaves out a portion. The table lists 200,000 or so clones, about four fifths of them singletons, with 2.5% to 3% in the top ten. The germline V gene encodes CDR1 MDHEN and CDR2 SYDVKM. The CDR3 consists of 14 residues. V dropped 3 bases and J dropped 0 bases, with 8 bases sitting between them. This receptor was taken from a man aged 25-40 years in good health and CMV-seronegative. Source material: PBMCs. This chain uses TRBV28 with TRBJ1-2; D remains ambiguous. The chain's CDR3 is CASSLRLSNYGYTF. CDR3 in DNA: TGTGCCAGCAGTTTGCGTCTGTCTAACTATGGCTACACCTTC.